A selection of T cell receptor beta chains follows, all from one sample in a study of cytomegalovirus exposure and HLA in healthy donors. Repertoires were generated with immunoSEQ multiplex PCR, while TCRdb's copy carries only in-frame clones and drops some. The data contain over 90,000 clones, 73% of them singletons. The material sequenced was PBMCs. The receptors derive from a man aged 35 to 55 in good health and CMV-seronegative. The CDR3 runs from the conserved cysteine through the conserved F or W. A D gene is named only where the DNA matches it firmly. Clone size, where shown, is once, few, many, or a class for clones that have expanded.

size: NA
V: TRBV7-8
J: TRBJ2-7
D: TRBD1
length: 16
CDR3: CASSYGVVGQSDEQYF
DNA: TGTGCCAGCAGCTACGGGGTCGTGGGACAGAGCGACGAGCAGTACTTC

size: NA
V: TRBV9
J: TRBJ2-5
D: NA
length: 15
CDR3: CASSVAPSVGETQYF
DNA: TGTGCCAGCAGCGTAGCTCCTAGCGTGGGGGAGACCCAGTACTTC

size: NA
V: TRBV5-1
J: TRBJ2-7
D: NA
length: 14
CDR3: CASSLGTGTYEQYF
DNA: TGCGCCAGCAGCTTGGGAACAGGGACGTACGAGCAGTACTTC

size: NA
V: TRBV19
J: TRBJ1-2
D: TRBD1
length: 15
CDR3: CASSLRDRGSYGYTF
DNA: TGTGCCAGTAGTCTCCGGGACAGGGGATCATATGGCTACACCTTC

size: once
V: TRBV7-2
J: TRBJ1-1
D: NA
length: 16
CDR3: CASSPEGAVRNTEAFF
DNA: TGTGCCAGCAGCCCAGAAGGGGCAGTGAGGAACACTGAAGCTTTCTTT

size: NA
V: TRBV7-8
J: TRBJ2-7
D: TRBD1
length: 13
CDR3: CASSPRTGYEQYF
DNA: TGTGCCAGCAGCCCGAGGACAGGCTACGAGCAGTACTTC

size: NA
V: TRBV7-2
J: TRBJ2-1
D: TRBD1
length: 14
CDR3: CASSLRTGDNEQFF
DNA: TGTGCCAGCAGCTTAAGGACAGGGGATAATGAGCAGTTCTTC

size: NA
V: TRBV9
J: TRBJ1-1
D: NA
length: 15
CDR3: CASSKIAGGNTEAFF
DNA: TGTGCCAGCAGCAAGATAGCCGGAGGGAACACTGAAGCTTTCTTT

size: few
V: TRBV6-5
J: TRBJ2-3
D: NA
length: 14
CDR3: CATHKLVITDTQYF
DNA: TGTGCCACCCACAAACTAGTTATAACAGATACGCAGTATTTT

size: NA
V: TRBV5-4
J: TRBJ2-1
D: TRBD1
length: 14
CDR3: CASVPDRGYNEQFF
DNA: TGTGCCAGCGTCCCGGACAGGGGGTACAATGAGCAGTTCTTC

size: NA
V: TRBV28
J: TRBJ2-5
D: TRBD1
length: 14
CDR3: CATSRGTGQETQYF
DNA: TGTGCCACATCCCGTGGGACAGGTCAAGAGACCCAGTACTTC

size: NA
V: TRBV6-6
J: TRBJ1-1
D: NA
length: 13
CDR3: CATRRVWNTEAFF
DNA: TGTGCCACCAGACGGGTTTGGAACACTGAAGCTTTCTTT

size: few
V: TRBV6-6
J: TRBJ1-5
D: NA
length: 15
CDR3: CASSYSPGLGQPQHF
DNA: TGTGCCAGCAGTTACTCTCCGGGGTTGGGTCAGCCCCAGCATTTT